Given below is one T cell receptor beta chain in context. Its antigen is not known. There are 16 residues in the CDR3. CDR1 and CDR2 (germline): LGHNA, YSLEER. Unmatched junction bases numbered 11, after V lost 4 bases and J lost 4 bases. The study sampled nominally healthy donors, though unrecorded immune exposures were likely. The PCR used 60 Vbeta and 13 Jbeta primers. Method: immunoSEQ multiplex PCR; TCRdb's copy keeps in-frame clones and lacks some. The sample shows tens of thousands of clones, around 80% of them seen only once. These data come from a study of cytomegalovirus exposure and HLA in healthy donors. Points from the study as a whole: The majority of TCR sequences were rare, yet some public TCRs appeared in many donors. The sole available immune exposure information was CMV serostatus. When a later analysis compared HLA-associated TCR beta chains with equally common others, the HLA-associated chains turned out to be more clonally expanded and to have lower generation probabilities.

Sequencing input: PBMCs. The genes are TRBV4-3 and TRBJ2-7; TRBD1 aligns across 9 bases. The TCR comes from a woman aged 30 to 39 in good health and CMV-seropositive. This CDR3 is CASSLDLGTGTYEQYF. The CDR3 coding sequence is TGCGCCAGCAGCCTCGACCTCGGGACAGGGACTTACGAGCAGTACTTC.